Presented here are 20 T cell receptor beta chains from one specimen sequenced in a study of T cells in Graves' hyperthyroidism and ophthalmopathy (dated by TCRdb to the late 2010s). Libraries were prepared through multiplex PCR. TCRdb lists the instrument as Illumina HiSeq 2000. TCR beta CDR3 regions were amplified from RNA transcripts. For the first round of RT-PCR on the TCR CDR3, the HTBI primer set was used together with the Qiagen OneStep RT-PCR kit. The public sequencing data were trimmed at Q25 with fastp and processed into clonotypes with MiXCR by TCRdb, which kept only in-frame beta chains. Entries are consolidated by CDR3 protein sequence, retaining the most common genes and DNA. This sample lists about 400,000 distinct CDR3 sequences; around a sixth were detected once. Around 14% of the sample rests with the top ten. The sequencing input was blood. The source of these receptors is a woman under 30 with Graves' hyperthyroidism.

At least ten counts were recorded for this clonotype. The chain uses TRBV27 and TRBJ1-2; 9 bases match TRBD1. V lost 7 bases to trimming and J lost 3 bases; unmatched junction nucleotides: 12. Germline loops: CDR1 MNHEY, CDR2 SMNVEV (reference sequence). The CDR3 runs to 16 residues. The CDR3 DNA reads TGTGCCAGCACCATGACAGGGGGGATTGACTACTATGGCTACACCTTC. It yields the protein CASTMTGGIDYYGYTF.

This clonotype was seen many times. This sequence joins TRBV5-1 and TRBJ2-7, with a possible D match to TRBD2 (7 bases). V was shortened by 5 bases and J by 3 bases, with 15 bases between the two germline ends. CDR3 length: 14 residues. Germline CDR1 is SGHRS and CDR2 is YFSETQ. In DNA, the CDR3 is TGCGCCAGCAGTGGGGGGGGCGGATACTACGAGCAGTACTTC. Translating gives CASSGGGGYYEQYF.

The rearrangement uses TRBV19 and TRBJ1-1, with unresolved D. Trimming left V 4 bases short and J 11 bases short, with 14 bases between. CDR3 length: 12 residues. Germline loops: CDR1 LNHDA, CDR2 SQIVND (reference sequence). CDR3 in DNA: TGTGCCAGTAGTAGTGTGACCGCTTCGGCTTTCTTT. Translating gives CASSSVTASAFF.

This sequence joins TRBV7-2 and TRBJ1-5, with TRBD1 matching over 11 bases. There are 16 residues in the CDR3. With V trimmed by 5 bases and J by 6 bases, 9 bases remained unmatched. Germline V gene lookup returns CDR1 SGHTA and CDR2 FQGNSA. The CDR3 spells CASSPRTGGMGQPQHF. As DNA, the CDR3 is TGTGCCAGCAGCCCGAGGACAGGGGGCATGGGTCAGCCCCAGCATTTT.

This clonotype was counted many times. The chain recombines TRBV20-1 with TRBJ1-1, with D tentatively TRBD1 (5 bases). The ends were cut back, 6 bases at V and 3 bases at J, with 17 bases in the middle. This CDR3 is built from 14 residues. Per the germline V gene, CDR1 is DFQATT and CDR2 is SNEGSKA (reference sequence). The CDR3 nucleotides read TGCAGTGCCCCACGCGCAACAGGACACACTGAAGCTTTCTTT. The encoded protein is CSAPRATGHTEAFF.

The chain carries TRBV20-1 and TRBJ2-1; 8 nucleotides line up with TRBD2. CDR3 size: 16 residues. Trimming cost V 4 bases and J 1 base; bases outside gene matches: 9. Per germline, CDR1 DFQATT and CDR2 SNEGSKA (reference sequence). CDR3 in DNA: TGCAGTGCTAAAATATATAGCGGGACGTCCTACAATGAGCAGTTCTTC. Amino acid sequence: CSAKIYSGTSYNEQFF.

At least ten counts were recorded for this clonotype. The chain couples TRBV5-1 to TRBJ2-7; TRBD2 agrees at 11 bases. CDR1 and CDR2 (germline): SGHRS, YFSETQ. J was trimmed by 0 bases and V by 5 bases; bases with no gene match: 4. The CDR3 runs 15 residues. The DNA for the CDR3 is TGCGCCAGCAGTCCCCTAGCGGGGGGCTCCTACGAGCAGTACTTC. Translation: CASSPLAGGSYEQYF.

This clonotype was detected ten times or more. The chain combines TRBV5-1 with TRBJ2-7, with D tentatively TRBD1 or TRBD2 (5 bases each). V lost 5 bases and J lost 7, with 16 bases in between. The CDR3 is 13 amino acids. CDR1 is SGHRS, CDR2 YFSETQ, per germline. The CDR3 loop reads CASSPGRTFEQYF. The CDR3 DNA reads TGCGCCAGCAGTCCGGGACGGACCTTTGAGCAGTACTTC. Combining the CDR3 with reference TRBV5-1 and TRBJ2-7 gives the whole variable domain KAGVTQTPRYLIKTRGQQVTLSCSPISGHRSVSWYQQTPGQGLQFLFEYFSETQRNKGNFPGRFSGRQFSNSRSEMNVSTLELGDSALYLCASSPGRTFEQYFGPGTRLTVT.

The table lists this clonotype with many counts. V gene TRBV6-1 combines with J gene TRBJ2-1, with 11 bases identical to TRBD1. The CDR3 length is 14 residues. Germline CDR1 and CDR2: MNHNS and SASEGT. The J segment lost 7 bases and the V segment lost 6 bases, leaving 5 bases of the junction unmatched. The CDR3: CASSGQGARNEQFF. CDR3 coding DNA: TGTGCCAGCAGCGGACAGGGGGCACGGAATGAGCAGTTCTTC.

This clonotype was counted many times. CDR3 residues: CASSLGSGVSGYTF. The CDR3 DNA reads TGTGCCAGCAGCTTAGGCAGCGGGGTATCTGGCTACACCTTC. The rearrangement links TRBV7-8 to TRBJ1-2; D not resolved. Trimming cost V 1 base and J 7 bases, with 13 bases left between them. Germline lookup yields CDR1 SGHVS and CDR2 FQNEAQ. The CDR3 spans 14 residues.

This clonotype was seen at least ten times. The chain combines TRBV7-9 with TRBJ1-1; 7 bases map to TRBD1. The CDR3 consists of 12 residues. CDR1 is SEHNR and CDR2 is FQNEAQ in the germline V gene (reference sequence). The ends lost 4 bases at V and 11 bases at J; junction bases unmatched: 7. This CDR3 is CASSSGQVGAFF. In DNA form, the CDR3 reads TGTGCCAGCAGCTCCGGACAGGTCGGTGCTTTCTTT.

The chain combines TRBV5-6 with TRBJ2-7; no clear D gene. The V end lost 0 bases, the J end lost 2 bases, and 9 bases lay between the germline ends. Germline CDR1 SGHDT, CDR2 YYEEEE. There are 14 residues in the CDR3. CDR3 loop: CASSLEGAPYEQYF. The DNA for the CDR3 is TGTGCCAGCAGCTTGGAAGGAGCTCCCTACGAGCAGTACTTC.

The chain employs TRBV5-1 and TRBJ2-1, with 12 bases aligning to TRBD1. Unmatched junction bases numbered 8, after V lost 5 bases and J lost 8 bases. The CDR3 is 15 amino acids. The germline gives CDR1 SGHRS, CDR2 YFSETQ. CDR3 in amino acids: CASRQSGTGGDEQFF. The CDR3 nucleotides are TGCGCCAGCAGGCAATCCGGGACAGGGGGCGATGAGCAGTTCTTC.

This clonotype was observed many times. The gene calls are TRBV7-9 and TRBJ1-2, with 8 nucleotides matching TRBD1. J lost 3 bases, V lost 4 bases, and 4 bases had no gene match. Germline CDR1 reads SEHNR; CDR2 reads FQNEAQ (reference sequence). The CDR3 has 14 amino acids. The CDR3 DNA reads TGTGCCAGCAGCTCAGGGGGCGCAGACTATGGCTACACCTTC. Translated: CASSSGGADYGYTF.

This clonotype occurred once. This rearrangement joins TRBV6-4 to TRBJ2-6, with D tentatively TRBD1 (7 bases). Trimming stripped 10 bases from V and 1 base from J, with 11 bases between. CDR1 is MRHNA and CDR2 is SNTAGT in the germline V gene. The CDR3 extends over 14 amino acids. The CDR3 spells CATRGDSGANVLTF. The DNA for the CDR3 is TGTGCCACCAGGGGGGATTCTGGGGCCAACGTCCTGACTTTC.

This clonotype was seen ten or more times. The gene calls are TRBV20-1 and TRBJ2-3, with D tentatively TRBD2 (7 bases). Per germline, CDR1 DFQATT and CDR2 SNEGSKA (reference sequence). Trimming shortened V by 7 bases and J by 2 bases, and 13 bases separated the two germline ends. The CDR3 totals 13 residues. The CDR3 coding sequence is TGCAGTGTGGGGGGGGCCTTCACAGATACGCAGTATTTT. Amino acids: CSVGGAFTDTQYF.

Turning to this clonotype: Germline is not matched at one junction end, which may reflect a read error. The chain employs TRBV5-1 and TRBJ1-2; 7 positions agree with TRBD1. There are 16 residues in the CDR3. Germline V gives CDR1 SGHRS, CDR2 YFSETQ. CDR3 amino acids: CASSRGDRTKGYGYTF. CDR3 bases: TGTGCCAGCAGCCGGGGGGACAGAACTAAAGGGTATGGCTACACCTTC.

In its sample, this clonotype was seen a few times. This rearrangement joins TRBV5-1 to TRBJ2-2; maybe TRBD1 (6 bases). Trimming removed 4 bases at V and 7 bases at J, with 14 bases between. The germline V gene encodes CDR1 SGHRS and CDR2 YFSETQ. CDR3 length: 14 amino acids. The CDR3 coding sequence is TGCGCCAGCAGCCGGGGACACCGAGTCGGGGAGCTGTTTTTT. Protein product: CASSRGHRVGELFF. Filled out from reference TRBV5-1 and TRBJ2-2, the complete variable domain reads KAGVTQTPRYLIKTRGQQVTLSCSPISGHRSVSWYQQTPGQGLQFLFEYFSETQRNKGNFPGRFSGRQFSNSRSEMNVSTLELGDSALYLCASSRGHRVGELFFGEGSRLTVL.

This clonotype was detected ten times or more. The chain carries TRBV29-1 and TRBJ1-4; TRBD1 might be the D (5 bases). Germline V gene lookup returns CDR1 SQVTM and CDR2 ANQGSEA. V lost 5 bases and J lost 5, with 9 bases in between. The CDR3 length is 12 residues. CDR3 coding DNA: TGCAGCGTTCGAGGGGACAATGAAAAACTGTTTTTT. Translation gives CSVRGDNEKLFF.

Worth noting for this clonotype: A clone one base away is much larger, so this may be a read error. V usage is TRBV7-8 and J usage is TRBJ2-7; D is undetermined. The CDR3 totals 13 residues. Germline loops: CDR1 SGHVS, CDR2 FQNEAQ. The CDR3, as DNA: TGTGCCAGCAGCTTAGTATCCATCTACGAGCAGTGCTTC. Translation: CASSLVSIYEQCF.